These 16 T cell receptor beta chains were sequenced from one sample in a study of T cell repertoires in chronic hepatitis B. Sequencing was performed with immunoSEQ multiplex PCR; in TCRdb, only in-frame clones are kept and a portion is missing. The sample's table shows 30 to 40 clones. Sequenced material: HBV core (core195) epitope-specific CD8+ T cells from PBMCs. The receptor source for this set is a human donor with chronic hepatitis B virus infection.

This clone was observed a few times. This chain links TRBV30 with TRBJ1-1; possibly TRBD1 for D (5 bases). This CDR3 comprises 11 residues. Germline lookup yields CDR1 GTSNPN and CDR2 SVGIG (reference sequence). V lost 4 bases, J lost 5 bases, and 8 bases lay in between. This CDR3 reads CAWIRETEAFF. As DNA, the CDR3 is TGTGCCTGGATCAGGGAGACTGAAGCTTTCTTT.

J is TRBJ1-3 and V is TRBV4-1; 8 bases align to TRBD1. CDR1 and CDR2 from the germline V gene are MGHRA and YSYEKL. The CDR3 is 16 residues long. Trimming at V came to 1 base and at J to 0 bases, leaving 2 bases not matched to a gene. The DNA of the CDR3 is TGCGCCAGCAGCCAAGCTGGGACAGGCTCTGGAAACACCATATATTTT. This encodes CASSQAGTGSGNTIYF.

The chain links TRBV28 to TRBJ2-7; TRBD1 might be the D (6 bases). This CDR3 is 13 amino acids long. The V end lost 5 bases, the J end lost 3 bases, and 11 bases lay between the germline ends. The germline V gene has CDR1 MDHEN and CDR2 SYDVKM. The CDR3 bases are TGTGCCAGCAGTCGGGACACATTCTACGAGCAGTACTTC. Its translation: CASSRDTFYEQYF.

The J gene is TRBJ2-6, the V gene TRBV12-5, with D perhaps assigned TRBD1 or TRBD2 (5 bases each). The V gene's germline CDR1 is LGHNT and CDR2 FRNRAP. This CDR3 has 17 residues. V was pared by 5 bases and J by 5 bases, with 19 bases between. CDR3 in amino acids: CASGEGVGQSRANVLTF. CDR3 DNA: TGTGCTAGTGGTGAGGGCGTAGGACAAAGTCGGGCCAACGTCCTGACTTTC.

The V and J genes are TRBV21-1 and TRBJ2-6; the table calls TRBD2, which could not be checked here. TRBV21-1 has pseudogene status. The CDR3 covers 18 residues. Here the CDR3 reads CASRQVIATTKAGQRLTF. The CDR3, as DNA: TGTGCCAGCAGGCAAGTGATAGCTACAACAAAGGCGGGCCAACGTCTGACTTTC.

This clone was recorded only once. The chain combines TRBV4-1 with TRBJ2-6; no clear D. Trimming removed 5 bases from V and 5 bases from J, with 22 bases in between. The V gene's germline CDR1 is MGHRA and CDR2 YSYEKL. The CDR3 is 18 amino acids. The CDR3 sequence is CASSFNIEPQSRANVLTF. The CDR3, as DNA: TGCGCCAGCAGCTTCAACATCGAACCACAAAGTCGGGCCAACGTCCTGACTTTC.

This chain links TRBV13 with TRBJ2-6, with D perhaps TRBD2 (5 bases). The CDR3 extends over 18 amino acids. V was cut by 5 bases and J by 15 bases, with 32 bases left in between. Germline V gene data show CDR1 as PRHDT and CDR2 as FYEKMQ (reference sequence). CDR3 in amino acids: CASSPAQLSTKAGQRLTF. CDR3 sequence (DNA): TGTGCCAGCAGCCCAGCTCAGCTGAGTACAAAGGCGGGCCAACGCCTGACTTTC. The full variable domain, its missing parts supplied by reference TRBV13 and TRBJ2-6, is AAGVIQSPRHLIKEKRETATLKCYPIPRHDTVYWYQQGPGQDPQFLISFYEKMQSDKGSIPDRFSAQQFSDYHSELNMSSLELGDSALYFCASSPAQLSTKAGQRLTFGAGSRLTVL.

This chain joins TRBV13 and TRBJ1-3; D is perhaps TRBD1 (5 bases). The CDR3 totals 16 residues. Trimming cost V 4 bases and J 0 bases, with 13 bases left between them. From germline, CDR1 is PRHDT and CDR2 FYEKMQ (reference sequence). CDR3 bases: TGTGCCAGCAGCTCAAAAGGGGTTCCCTCTGGAAACACCATATATTTT. This codes for CASSSKGVPSGNTIYF.

The V call is TRBV6-4, the J call TRBJ2-1; D is tentatively TRBD1 or TRBD2 (5 bases each). The CDR3 has 14 residues. V dropped 4 bases and J dropped 7 bases, with 14 bases sitting between them. Per germline, CDR1 MRHNA and CDR2 SNTAGT. CDR3 residues: CASSARGARNEQFF. The DNA of the CDR3 is TGTGCCAGCAGTGCCCGAGGGGCGCGGAATGAGCAGTTCTTC.

V usage is TRBV19 and J usage is TRBJ2-6; no clear D gene. The CDR3 runs to 18 residues. Germline V CDR1 and CDR2: LNHDA, SQIVND (reference sequence). V lost 5 bases to trimming and J lost 5 bases, with 22 bases between them. DNA of the CDR3: TGTGCCAGTAGTCTGTGCGAGACAAATCACAGTCGGGCCAACGTCCTGACTTTC. Encoded protein: CASSLCETNHSRANVLTF. The full variable domain, its missing parts supplied by reference TRBV19 and TRBJ2-6, is DGGITQSPKYLFRKEGQNVTLSCEQNLNHDAMYWYRQDPGQGLRLIYYSQIVNDFQKGDIAEGYSVSREKKESFPLTVTSAQKNPTAFYLCASSLCETNHSRANVLTFGAGSRLTVL.

This clone was seen a handful of times. CDR3 DNA: TGTGCCAGCAGTGCGGCTGACGGGGCCAACGTCCTGACTTTC. Translating it yields CASSAADGANVLTF. The gene calls are TRBV6-1 and TRBJ2-6, with D uncertain. The CDR3 extends over 14 amino acids. Trimming shortened V by 4 bases and J by 4 bases, and 8 bases separated the two germline ends. Per germline, CDR1 MNHNS and CDR2 SASEGT.

The rearrangement joins TRBV27 to TRBJ1-6; weak D call: TRBD1 (5 bases). Germline V CDR1 and CDR2: MNHEY, SMNVEV (reference sequence). CDR3 length equals 16 residues. V lost 2 bases and J 0 bases, leaving 8 bases between the germline ends. The CDR3 here is CASSLVGGSYNSPLHF. The CDR3 DNA reads as TGTGCCAGCAGTTTAGTGGGGGGCTCCTATAATTCACCCCTCCACTTT.

The chain carries TRBV11-2 and TRBJ2-6; D is unclear. The germline V gene encodes CDR1 SGHAT and CDR2 FQNNGV. V lost 4 bases to trimming and J lost 5 bases, with 21 bases between them. The CDR3 is made up of 18 amino acids. CDR3 region: CASSSGETQQSRANVLTF. CDR3 nucleotides: TGTGCCAGCAGCTCCGGCGAAACACAACAAAGTCGGGCCAACGTCCTGACTTTC.

This clone appeared a few times. The chain has TRBV9 and TRBJ2-1; D tentatively fits TRBD1 or TRBD2 (5 bases each). From germline, CDR1 is SGDLS and CDR2 YYNGEE. This CDR3 spans 14 amino acids. V lost 2 bases, J lost 5 bases, and 11 bases lay in between. The CDR3 spells CASSVGPMNNEQFF. CDR3 DNA: TGTGCCAGCAGCGTGGGACCGATGAACAATGAGCAGTTCTTC.

Only a few counts were recorded for this clone. This chain connects TRBV6-5 to TRBJ1-5, with TRBD1 matching 10 bases. This CDR3 spans 15 amino acids. Looked up from germline, CDR1 is MNHEY and CDR2 is SVGAGI. V gave up 5 bases and J gave up 11 bases; unmatched junction bases: 12. The CDR3 nucleotides read TGTGCCAGCAGTATAAGTGGGACAGGGGCCGCCTCCCAGCATTTT. Amino acid sequence: CASSISGTGAASQHF.

The chain is built from TRBV6-4 and TRBJ2-2, with unresolved D. The V gene's germline CDR1 is MRHNA and CDR2 SNTAGT. The CDR3 extends over 14 amino acids. V gave up 7 bases and J gave up 5 bases, with 14 bases separating them. CDR3 in DNA: TGTGCCAGCAAGGGCCCCTATGGGACCGGGGAGCTGTTTTTT. It specifies CASKGPYGTGELFF.